The source of this T cell receptor (beta chain) is a study of T cells in Graves' hyperthyroidism and ophthalmopathy. Study results and limitations: In blood, most of the thyroid clonotypes expanded above 0.001 were also present. From stable hyperthyroidism, ophthalmopathy was separated by a 13 V-J model.

TCR beta CDR3 region amplification was performed from RNA transcripts. First-round RT-PCR of the TCR CDR3 relied on the HTBI primer set. Each CDR3 protein gets one entry after TCRdb re-called the multiplex PCR reads with MiXCR. The sample yields about 560,000 distinct CDR3 sequences, about a sixth seen once. V gave up 5 bases and J gave up 7 bases, with 15 bases separating them. CDR1 is SQVTM and CDR2 is ANQGSEA in the germline V gene. This CDR3 has 13 residues. This clonotype turned up a few times. Its antigen remains unidentified. The chain employs TRBV29-1 and TRBJ2-1, with D possibly being TRBD1 or TRBD2 (6 bases each). This TCR derives from a woman between 18 and 30 years old with Graves' hyperthyroidism. Sequenced material: blood. The CDR3 loop is CSVSYGGKNEQFF. DNA of the CDR3: TGCAGCGTTTCTTACGGGGGCAAAAATGAGCAGTTCTTC.